The rows below give T cell receptor beta chains drawn from one sample of a study of T cell changes during pregnancy in multiple sclerosis. Measured with immunoSEQ multiplex PCR; TCRdb has only the in-frame clones, and not every one. This sample carries around 71,000 clones, roughly 92% of them seen once, and the ten largest clones take 1.2%. The sample consisted of peripheral blood, taken in the third trimester of pregnancy. The receptors originated from a female donor with multiple sclerosis, enrolled in a pregnancy study. The CDR3 runs from the conserved cysteine through the conserved F or W. The D gene is left open where the match is weak. Rows may omit the clone size; those that give it use once, few, many or a size class.

cdr3_aa cdr3_nt v_call clone_size d_call j_call
CASSQTAREKIETQYF TGTGCCAGCTCTCAGACGGCGCGGGAGAAGATAGAGACCCAGTACTTC TRBV27 NA TRBD2 TRBJ2-5
CASRDGTVYEQYF TGTGCCAGCAGGGATGGGACAGTCTACGAGCAGTACTTC TRBV2 NA TRBD1 TRBJ2-7
CASGSPPGQGTPWEQYF TGTGCTAGTGGTTCCCCACCCGGACAGGGGACTCCTTGGGAGCAGTACTTC TRBV12-5 NA TRBD1 TRBJ2-7
CASLSGLSSGNTIYF TGTGCCAGCCTATCTGGACTCTCCTCTGGAAACACCATATATTTT TRBV28 NA NA TRBJ1-3
CASSLSGSVDEQFF TGTGCCAGCAGCTTAAGCGGATCAGTCGATGAGCAGTTCTTC TRBV7-2 once NA TRBJ2-1
CASSLYSGANVLTF TGTGCCAGTAGTTTGTACTCTGGGGCCAACGTCCTGACTTTC TRBV19 NA NA TRBJ2-6
CASSLGGLRNTEAFF TGCGCCAGCAGCTTGGGTGGACTGAGGAACACTGAAGCTTTCTTT TRBV5-1 NA NA TRBJ1-1
CASSYSGQGNEKLFF TGTGCCAGCAGTTACTCGGGACAGGGCAATGAAAAACTGTTTTTT TRBV6-5 NA TRBD1 TRBJ1-4
CASSQVGLAGSEQFF TGCGCCAGCAGCCAAGTGGGACTAGCGGGATCTGAGCAGTTCTTC TRBV4-1 NA TRBD2 TRBJ2-1
CASSPRDRGLAGELFF TGTGCCAGCAGCCCGAGGGACAGGGGGCTGGCCGGGGAGCTGTTTTTT TRBV7-9 once TRBD1 TRBJ2-2
CASSSSGQPSSYEQYF TGTGCCAGCAGCTCCTCGGGACAACCGAGCTCCTACGAGCAGTACTTC TRBV7-2 NA NA TRBJ2-7
CASSLTSGSYEQYF TGTGCCAGCAGCTTGACTAGCGGGAGCTACGAGCAGTACTTC TRBV5-4 NA TRBD2 TRBJ2-7
CASSYGTAYQETQYF TGTGCCAGCAGTTACGGGACAGCGTACCAAGAGACCCAGTACTTC TRBV6-5 NA TRBD1 TRBJ2-5
CASSTEGGGSYNSPLHF TGTGCCAGCAGCACCGAGGGGGGGGGCTCCTATAATTCACCCCTCCACTTT TRBV9 NA NA TRBJ1-6
CASSPWSGGTYEQYF TGCGCCAGCAGCCCATGGAGCGGAGGAACCTACGAGCAGTACTTC TRBV5-1 NA NA TRBJ2-7
CASSLVGSGNEQFF TGTGCCAGCAGTTTAGTAGGGAGTGGGAATGAGCAGTTCTTC TRBV27 NA NA TRBJ2-1
CASSHTGDGYTF TGCGCCAGCAGCCATACAGGAGATGGCTACACCTTC TRBV5-1 NA NA TRBJ1-2
CASSEPGQGTHEQYF TGTGCCAGCAGCGAACCGGGACAGGGAACCCACGAGCAGTACTTC TRBV7-9 NA TRBD1 TRBJ2-7
CASSSQPRGYGYTF TGTGCCAGCAGCTCCCAGCCCAGGGGGTATGGCTACACCTTC TRBV7-3 NA TRBD1 TRBJ1-2
CASGREGWVQETQYF TGTGCCAGCGGAAGGGAGGGCTGGGTCCAAGAGACCCAGTACTTC TRBV7-2 NA TRBD2 TRBJ2-5
CASSRAGGENEKLFF TGTGCCAGCAGTCGAGCGGGGGGAGAGAATGAAAAACTGTTTTTT TRBV6-5 NA NA TRBJ1-4
CASSLGSGYEQYF TGTGCCAGCAGCTTGGGTAGCGGATACGAGCAGTACTTC TRBV5-4 NA NA TRBJ2-7
CASSQVLSGTYTDTQYF TGTGCCAGCAGCCAAGTTTTGTCAGGGACATACACAGATACGCAGTATTTT TRBV4-2 NA NA TRBJ2-3
CASSPPGLVSYEQYF TGTGCCAGCAGTCCCCCCGGACTAGTGTCCTACGAGCAGTACTTC TRBV28 NA TRBD2 TRBJ2-7
CASSQVVWSSGANVLTF TGCGCCAGCAGCCAAGTTGTATGGAGCTCTGGGGCCAACGTCCTGACTTTC TRBV4-1 NA NA TRBJ2-6
CANKGGELYEQYF TGCGCCAACAAAGGCGGGGAGCTGTACGAGCAGTACTTC TRBV10-1 NA NA TRBJ2-7
CAWSPQGDEQYF TGTGCCTGGAGTCCCCAGGGGGACGAGCAGTACTTC TRBV30 NA TRBD1 TRBJ2-7
CASRTRGGPSYEQYF TGTGCCAGCAGGACCCGCGGGGGACCCTCCTACGAGCAGTACTTC TRBV28 NA TRBD2 TRBJ2-7
CASSVEGSTDTQYF TGTGCCAGCAGCGTAGAGGGGAGCACAGATACGCAGTATTTT TRBV9 NA NA TRBJ2-3
CASSSSRISYNEQFF TGTGCCAGCAGTTCTAGCCGGATATCCTACAATGAGCAGTTCTTC TRBV6-6 NA NA TRBJ2-1
CATKGQGSYQPQHF TGTGCCACCAAGGGACAGGGCTCTTACCAGCCCCAGCATTTT TRBV19 NA TRBD1 TRBJ1-5
CSVEDHTRNTGELFF TGCAGCGTTGAAGATCATACGCGGAACACCGGGGAGCTGTTTTTT TRBV29-1 NA NA TRBJ2-2
CASSPLSGRASNEQFF TGTGCCAGCAGTCCACTAAGCGGGAGGGCCTCCAATGAGCAGTTCTTC TRBV27 NA TRBD2 TRBJ2-1
CASSLGGGKNIQYF TGTGCCAGCAGCTTAGGCGGAGGTAAAAACATTCAGTACTTC TRBV11-2 NA NA TRBJ2-4
CASSLDRGYTDTQYF TGTGCCAGCAGTTTAGACAGGGGTTACACAGATACGCAGTATTTT TRBV28 NA TRBD1 TRBJ2-3
CASSPDRGQNEQFF TGTGCCAGCAGCCCGGACAGGGGGCAAAATGAGCAGTTCTTC TRBV6-5 few TRBD1 TRBJ2-1
CASSVGDGGGVEKLFF TGTGCCAGCAGCGTGGGAGACGGAGGGGGCGTTGAAAAACTGTTTTTT TRBV9 NA TRBD1 TRBJ1-4
CASSLTANTEAFF TGTGCCAGCAGCTTAACAGCTAACACTGAAGCTTTCTTT TRBV7-2 NA NA TRBJ1-1
CSVAAGGTDTQYF TGCAGCGTTGCGGCGGGAGGCACAGATACGCAGTATTTT TRBV29-1 NA TRBD2 TRBJ2-3
CASSISFPSANGEQYF TGTGCCAGTAGTATCTCGTTTCCTAGCGCGAATGGCGAGCAGTACTTC TRBV19 NA NA TRBJ2-7
CASSLSNQRHYGYTF TGTGCCAGCAGCTTATCTAACCAGCGGCACTATGGCTACACCTTC TRBV7-2 NA NA TRBJ1-2
CASSIDPYHGSSYNEQFF TGTGCCAGTAGTATTGACCCTTATCACGGGAGTTCGTACAATGAGCAGTTCTTC TRBV19 NA NA TRBJ2-1
CASSYGRDEAFF TGTGCCAGCAGTTACGGCAGGGATGAAGCTTTCTTT TRBV6-5 NA NA TRBJ1-1
CASSPQLAGGPGVIQYF TGTGCCAGCTCACCACAACTAGCGGGAGGGCCTGGCGTCATTCAGTACTTC TRBV18 NA TRBD2 TRBJ2-4
CASTPLQGNNQPQHF TGTGCCAGCACCCCCCTACAGGGAAACAATCAGCCCCAGCATTTT TRBV6-1 NA NA TRBJ1-5
CASSLQGASDTQYF TGTGCCAGCAGCTTGCAAGGGGCGAGTGATACGCAGTATTTT TRBV5-4 NA NA TRBJ2-3
CASSHPAYNEQFF TGCGCCAGCAGCCATCCCGCCTACAATGAGCAGTTCTTC TRBV4-1 NA NA TRBJ2-1
CAISESGTYEQYF TGTGCCATCAGTGAAAGTGGCACCTACGAGCAGTACTTC TRBV10-3 NA NA TRBJ2-7
CASSDPRGRMNTEAFF TGTGCCAGCAGTGATCCCAGGGGGCGCATGAACACTGAAGCTTTCTTT TRBV2 NA TRBD1 TRBJ1-1